A selection of T cell receptor beta chains follows, all from one sample in a study of blood T cells in healthy people across ages. Each CDR3 protein is one row after TCRdb ran MiXCR on the 5' RACE reads. The sample has about 970,000 distinct CDR3 sequences, 51% seen once. What was sequenced was blood. The receptors originated from a woman aged 60 to 75 in good health. Both conserved end residues are part of each CDR3. The order of the fields is D gene, V gene, J gene, clone size, CDR3 DNA, CDR3 protein. The D gene is left open where the match is weak. The size of a clone is reported for some rows only, either as once, few or many, or as a class for expanded clones.

d_call: NA
v_call: TRBV7-9
j_call: TRBJ1-1
clone_size: NA
cdr3_nt: TGTGCCAGCAGCCTACAGGGCTTAGGGGGAATGAACACTGAAGCTTTCTTT
cdr3_aa: CASSLQGLGGMNTEAFF

d_call: NA
v_call: TRBV4-2
j_call: TRBJ1-1
clone_size: once
cdr3_nt: TGTGCCAGCAGCCAAGAGGAAGGAGTGTGGACTGAAGCTTTCTTT
cdr3_aa: CASSQEEGVWTEAFF

d_call: NA
v_call: TRBV7-9
j_call: TRBJ2-3
clone_size: NA
cdr3_nt: TGTGCCAGCAGCGCGAGTCTTAGCACAGATACGCAGTATTTT
cdr3_aa: CASSASLSTDTQYF

d_call: NA
v_call: TRBV20-1
j_call: TRBJ2-3
clone_size: NA
cdr3_nt: TGCAGTGCGAGTGGGACACCCGAAAACACAGATACGCAGTATTTT
cdr3_aa: CSASGTPENTDTQYF

d_call: NA
v_call: TRBV19
j_call: TRBJ1-1
clone_size: NA
cdr3_nt: TGTGCCAGTCGGGATTGGAACACTGAAGCTTTCTTT
cdr3_aa: CASRDWNTEAFF

d_call: NA
v_call: TRBV7-2
j_call: TRBJ2-5
clone_size: few
cdr3_nt: TGTGCCAGCAGCTCAAGTTTCCAAGAGACCCAGTACTTC
cdr3_aa: CASSSSFQETQYF

d_call: TRBD2
v_call: TRBV20-1
j_call: TRBJ2-1
clone_size: once
cdr3_nt: TGCAGTGCTAGAGGTACAATAGCGGGAGCGGAAAATGAGCAGTTCTTC
cdr3_aa: CSARGTIAGAENEQFF

d_call: TRBD2
v_call: TRBV20-1
j_call: TRBJ2-7
clone_size: NA
cdr3_nt: TGCAGTGCTAGAGCTTTGCACCTCGGACTAGCGGGAGGATCGGGGTCCTACGAGCAGTACTTC
cdr3_aa: CSARALHLGLAGGSGSYEQYF

d_call: TRBD2
v_call: TRBV10-3
j_call: TRBJ2-7
clone_size: NA
cdr3_nt: TGTGCCATCAGTGAGTACGGACTAGCGGGATTGAACGAGCAGTACTTC
cdr3_aa: CAISEYGLAGLNEQYF

d_call: TRBD2
v_call: TRBV7-9
j_call: TRBJ2-2
clone_size: NA
cdr3_nt: TGTGCCAGCAGCTCCGGACTAGCGGGAGGGGCCGGGGAGCTGTTTTTT
cdr3_aa: CASSSGLAGGAGELFF

d_call: TRBD2
v_call: TRBV5-4
j_call: TRBJ2-1
clone_size: once
cdr3_nt: TGTGCCAGCAGCAGACGGACTAGCGGGAGTCAGTATGAGCAGTTCTTC
cdr3_aa: CASSRRTSGSQYEQFF

d_call: TRBD2
v_call: TRBV4-3
j_call: TRBJ2-5
clone_size: NA
cdr3_nt: TGCGCCAGCAGCCAAGAAGGGCTAGCGGGAGTGGGGGAGACCCAGTACTTC
cdr3_aa: CASSQEGLAGVGETQYF

d_call: NA
v_call: TRBV4-3
j_call: TRBJ2-3
clone_size: few
cdr3_nt: TGCGCCAGCAGCCAAGATGCGACCCCACAGGGCGCTACGCAGTATTTT
cdr3_aa: CASSQDATPQGATQYF

d_call: NA
v_call: TRBV6-5
j_call: TRBJ2-3
clone_size: NA
cdr3_nt: TGTGCCAGCAGTCCGACAGGCCTGGGACACACAGATACGCAGTATTTT
cdr3_aa: CASSPTGLGHTDTQYF